This T cell receptor (beta chain) was observed in a study of early stage breast cancer tumors. Germline CDR1 reads MNHEY; CDR2 reads SVGAGI. This CDR3 comprises 15 residues. Trimming cost V 2 bases and J 4 bases, with 13 bases left between them. This table comes from immunoSEQ multiplex PCR, and its TCRdb copy is limited to in-frame clones, with some not included. The sample lists over 45,000 clones; roughly 83% were seen once. The sequenced material came from blood. This clonotype was obtained from a person between 45 and 65 years old with breast cancer. The chain uses TRBV6-5 and TRBJ2-3; D not resolved. The CDR3: CASSYDSRSADTQYF. The CDR3 DNA sequence: TGTGCCAGCAGTTACGATTCCAGGTCGGCAGATACGCAGTATTTT.